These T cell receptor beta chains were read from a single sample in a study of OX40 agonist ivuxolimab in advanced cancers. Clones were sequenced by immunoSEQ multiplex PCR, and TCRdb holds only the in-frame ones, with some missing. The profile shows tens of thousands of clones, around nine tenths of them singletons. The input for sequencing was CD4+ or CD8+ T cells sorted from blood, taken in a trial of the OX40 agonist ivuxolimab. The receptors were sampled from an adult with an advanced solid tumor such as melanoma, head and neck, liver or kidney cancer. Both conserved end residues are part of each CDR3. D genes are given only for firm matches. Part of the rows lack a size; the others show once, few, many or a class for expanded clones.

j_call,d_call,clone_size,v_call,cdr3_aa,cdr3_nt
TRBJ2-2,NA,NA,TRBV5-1,CASSLSPRANTGELFF,TGCGCCAGCAGCTTGTCTCCGCGGGCCAACACCGGGGAGCTGTTTTTT
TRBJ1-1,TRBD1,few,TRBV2,CASRDGDRKNTEAFF,TGTGCCAGCAGGGACGGGGACAGGAAGAACACTGAAGCTTTCTTT
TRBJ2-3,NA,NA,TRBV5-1,CASSLRAGRGTDTQYF,TGCGCCAGCAGCTTGAGGGCGGGAAGGGGCACAGATACGCAGTATTTT
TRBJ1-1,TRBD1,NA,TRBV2,CASRKDRVKNTEAFF,TGTGCCAGCAGAAAGGACAGGGTTAAGAACACTGAAGCTTTCTTT
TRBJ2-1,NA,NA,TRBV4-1,CASSQKRPDLGPKGGNEQFF,TGCGCCAGCAGCCAAAAGCGGCCGGACCTGGGACCAAAGGGGGGAAATGAGCAGTTCTTC
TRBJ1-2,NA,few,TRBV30,CAWSVSLSRWGYTF,TGTGCCTGGAGTGTAAGCCTTTCACGGTGGGGGTACACCTTC
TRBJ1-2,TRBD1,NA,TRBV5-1,CASSTGQGTVGYTF,TGCGCCAGCAGCACGGGACAGGGTACGGTTGGCTACACCTTC
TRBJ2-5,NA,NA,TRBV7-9,CASSLSGVETQYF,TGTGCCAGCAGCTTATCGGGAGTGGAGACCCAGTACTTC
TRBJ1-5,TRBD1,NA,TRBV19,CASTNRGNNQPQHF,TGTGCCAGTACGAACAGGGGGAACAATCAGCCCCAGCATTTT
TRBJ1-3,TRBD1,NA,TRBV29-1,CSVRQGGNTIYF,TGCAGCGTTAGACAGGGAGGAAACACCATATATTTT
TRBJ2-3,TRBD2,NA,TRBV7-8,CASSNRVKTSGRGTSTDTQYF,TGTGCCAGCAGCAATAGAGTAAAGACTAGCGGGAGGGGAACTAGCACAGATACGCAGTATTTT
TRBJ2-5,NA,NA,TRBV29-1,CSVGGTGETQYF,TGCAGCGTTGGTGGCACTGGGGAGACCCAGTACTTC
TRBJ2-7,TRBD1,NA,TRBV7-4,CASSLAPGTGPEQYF,TGTGCCAGCAGCTTAGCCCCCGGGACAGGGCCGGAGCAGTACTTC
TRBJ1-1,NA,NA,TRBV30,CAWSGWSGEGAFF,TGTGCCTGGAGTGGCTGGTCCGGGGAAGGGGCTTTCTTT
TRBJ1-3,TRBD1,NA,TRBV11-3,CASSWTGLSGNTIYF,TGTGCCAGCAGCTGGACAGGGCTATCTGGAAACACCATATATTTT
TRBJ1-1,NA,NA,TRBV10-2,CASTNWDGHTEAFF,TGCGCCAGCACAAACTGGGACGGCCACACTGAAGCTTTCTTT
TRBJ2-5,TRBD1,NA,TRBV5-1,CASSLAPGGAETQYF,TGCGCCAGCAGCTTGGCGCCAGGGGGCGCGGAGACCCAGTACTTC
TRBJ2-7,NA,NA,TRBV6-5,CASKRTASSYEQYF,TGTGCCAGCAAAAGGACCGCCAGCTCCTACGAGCAGTACTTC
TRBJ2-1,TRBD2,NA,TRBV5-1,CASSLVGLAGGISNNEQFF,TGCGCCAGCAGCTTGGTAGGACTAGCGGGAGGGATATCTAACAATGAGCAGTTCTTC
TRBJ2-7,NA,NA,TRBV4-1,CASSQERGGEQYF,TGCGCCAGCAGCCAAGAAAGGGGTGGCGAGCAGTACTTC
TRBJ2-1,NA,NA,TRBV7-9,CASSWWADNEQFF,TGTGCCAGCAGCTGGTGGGCGGACAATGAGCAGTTCTTC
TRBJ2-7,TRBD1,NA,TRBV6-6,CASSYSGQYGYEQYF,TGTGCCAGCAGTTACTCGGGACAGTATGGGTACGAGCAGTACTTC
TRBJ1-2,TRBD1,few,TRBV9,CASSRGQGRSGYTF,TGTGCCAGCAGCCGGGGACAGGGCCGAAGTGGCTACACCTTC
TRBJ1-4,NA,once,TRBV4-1,CASSQETGEGEKLFF,TGCGCCAGCAGCCAAGAAACAGGCGAGGGTGAAAAACTGTTTTTT
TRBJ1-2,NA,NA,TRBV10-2,CASSETANYGYTF,TGCGCCAGCAGTGAGACCGCCAACTATGGCTACACCTTC
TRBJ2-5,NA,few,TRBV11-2,CASSASGSGTQYF,TGTGCCAGCAGCGCCAGTGGGTCGGGGACCCAGTACTTC
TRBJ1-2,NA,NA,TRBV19,CASSIVDDYYGYTF,TGTGCCAGTAGTATAGTCGACGACTACTATGGCTACACCTTC
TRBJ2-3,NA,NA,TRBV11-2,CASSLRTNGGTDTQYF,TGTGCCAGCAGCTTGAGGACAAACGGGGGCACAGATACGCAGTATTTT
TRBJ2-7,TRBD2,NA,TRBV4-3,CASSQGSLAGSPYEQYF,TGCGCCAGCAGCCAAGGGAGCCTAGCGGGATCCCCCTACGAGCAGTACTTC
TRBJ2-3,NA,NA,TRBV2,CAKRQTGVDTQYF,TGTGCCAAACGACAGACTGGGGTAGATACGCAGTATTTT
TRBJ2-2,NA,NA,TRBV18,CASSPVQAPTGELFF,TGTGCCAGCTCACCAGTTCAAGCTCCAACCGGGGAGCTGTTTTTT
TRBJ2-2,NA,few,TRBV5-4,CAATAQNTGELFF,TGTGCCGCAACAGCGCAGAACACCGGGGAGCTGTTTTTT
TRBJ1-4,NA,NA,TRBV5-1,CASSLGIDRNNEKLFF,TGCGCCAGCAGCTTGGGGATAGACAGAAACAATGAAAAACTGTTTTTT
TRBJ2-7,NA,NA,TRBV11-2,CASSLETQGGQYF,TGTGCCAGCAGCCTAGAAACACAAGGGGGGCAGTACTTC
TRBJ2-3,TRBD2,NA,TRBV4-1,CASSLLAGVTADTQYF,TGCGCCAGCAGCCTCCTAGCGGGAGTCACGGCAGATACGCAGTATTTT
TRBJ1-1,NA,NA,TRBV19,CASSEVPGTSEAFF,TGTGCCAGTAGTGAAGTCCCCGGGACCTCTGAAGCTTTCTTT
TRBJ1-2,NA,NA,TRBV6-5,CASSPDRNYGYTF,TGTGCCAGCAGCCCCGACAGGAACTATGGCTACACCTTC
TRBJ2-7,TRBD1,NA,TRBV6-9,CASRRGQGVGEQYF,TGTGCCAGCCGGCGGGGACAGGGGGTAGGCGAGCAGTACTTC
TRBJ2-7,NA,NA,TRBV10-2,CASSVVMSSYEQYF,TGCGCCAGCAGTGTGGTGATGTCGTCCTACGAGCAGTACTTC
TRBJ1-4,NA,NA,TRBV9,CASSVQGATNEKLFF,TGTGCCAGCAGCGTCCAAGGGGCAACTAATGAAAAACTGTTTTTT
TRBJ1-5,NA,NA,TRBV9,CASSVDIIGGYQPQHF,TGTGCCAGCAGCGTAGATATTATTGGAGGATATCAGCCCCAGCATTTT
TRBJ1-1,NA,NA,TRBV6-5,CATYPNTEAFF,TGTGCCACCTATCCGAACACTGAAGCTTTCTTT
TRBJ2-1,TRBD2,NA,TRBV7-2,CASSRLADSYNEQFF,TGTGCCAGCAGCCGACTAGCGGATTCCTACAATGAGCAGTTCTTC
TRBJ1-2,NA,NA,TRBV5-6,CASSFLGTRLNYGYTF,TGTGCCAGCAGCTTCCTTGGGACAAGATTAAACTATGGCTACACCTTC
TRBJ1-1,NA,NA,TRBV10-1,CASSERLLSGDTEAFF,TGCGCCAGCAGTGAGAGGCTACTCTCGGGGGACACTGAAGCTTTCTTT
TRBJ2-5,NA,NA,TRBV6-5,CASSYSGGEETQYF,TGTGCCAGCAGTTACTCTGGAGGGGAAGAGACCCAGTACTTC
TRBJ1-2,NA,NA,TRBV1,CTSSQVGDRGEEYGYTF,TGCACCAGCAGCCAAGTTGGGGACAGGGGGGAAGAGTATGGCTACACCTTC
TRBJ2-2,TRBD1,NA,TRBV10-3,CAISWTGGTGELFF,TGTGCCATCAGTTGGACAGGGGGCACCGGGGAGCTGTTTTTT
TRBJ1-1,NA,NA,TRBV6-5,CASSRLPGLNTEAFF,TGTGCCAGCAGTAGGTTACCAGGCTTGAACACTGAAGCTTTCTTT
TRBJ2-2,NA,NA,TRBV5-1,CASSLAAPVNTGELFF,TGCGCCAGCAGCTTGGCGGCCCCAGTTAACACCGGGGAGCTGTTTTTT
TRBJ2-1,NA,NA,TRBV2,CASSERLAGQDEQFF,TGTGCCAGCAGTGAAAGGCTAGCGGGACAGGATGAGCAGTTCTTC
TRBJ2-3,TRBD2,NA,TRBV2,CASTGTSSTDTQYF,TGTGCCAGCACCGGGACTAGCAGCACAGATACGCAGTATTTT
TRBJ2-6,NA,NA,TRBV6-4,CASSDSPLSGANVLTF,TGTGCCAGCAGTGACTCGCCGCTCTCTGGGGCCAACGTCCTGACTTTC
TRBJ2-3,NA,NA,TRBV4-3,CASLHSVTDTQYF,TGCGCCAGCCTTCATTCAGTTACAGATACGCAGTATTTT